The rows below give T cell receptor beta chains drawn from one sample of a study of blood T cells in healthy people across ages. Using its own MiXCR run on the 5' RACE reads, TCRdb lists one record per CDR3 protein. Among around 870,000 distinct CDR3 sequences listed, about 30% were seen once. The source material was blood. These receptors were collected from a woman aged 80 or over in good health. CDR3s include the opening cysteine and the closing phenylalanine or tryptophan. D genes are given only for firm matches.

d_call: -; v_call: TRBV12-3/TRBV12-4; cdr3_length: 14; cdr3_aa: CAGSCGGLNQPQHF
d_call: -; v_call: TRBV7-2; cdr3_length: 13; cdr3_aa: CASSLEVYYGYTF
d_call: -; v_call: TRBV27; cdr3_length: 15; cdr3_aa: CASSLWGSSQEKLFF
d_call: -; v_call: TRBV12-3/TRBV12-4; cdr3_length: 13; cdr3_aa: CASSPTGFGEQFF
d_call: -; v_call: TRBV7-2; cdr3_length: 15; cdr3_aa: CASSLQPGAGTEAFF
d_call: TRBD1; v_call: TRBV7-2; cdr3_length: 14; cdr3_aa: CASGAGGGTDTQYF
d_call: -; v_call: TRBV11-2; cdr3_length: 13; cdr3_aa: CASSLGEAGELFF
d_call: TRBD1; v_call: TRBV28; cdr3_length: 15; cdr3_aa: CASSPGGSGANVLTF
d_call: TRBD2; v_call: TRBV12-3/TRBV12-4; cdr3_length: 15; cdr3_aa: CASSLYSGGSETQYF
d_call: -; v_call: TRBV7-2; cdr3_length: 15; cdr3_aa: CASSLQIMSTDTQYF
d_call: -; v_call: TRBV7-2; cdr3_length: 17; cdr3_aa: CASSLASVRANTDTQYF
d_call: -; v_call: TRBV30; cdr3_length: 15; cdr3_aa: CAWIPGQFGPGELFF
d_call: -; v_call: TRBV4-3; cdr3_length: 13; cdr3_aa: CASSLQDSSIQYF
d_call: -; v_call: TRBV11-2; cdr3_length: 13; cdr3_aa: CASRKGSIYEQYF
d_call: -; v_call: TRBV6-2/TRBV6-3; cdr3_length: 16; cdr3_aa: CASRSPLGGGDGELFF
d_call: -; v_call: TRBV6-1; cdr3_length: 15; cdr3_aa: CASSDKGYSNQPQHF
d_call: -; v_call: TRBV7-2; cdr3_length: 16; cdr3_aa: CASSSRQLIGTDTQYF
d_call: TRBD2; v_call: TRBV6-2/TRBV6-3; cdr3_length: 15; cdr3_aa: CASRPSGGAGNEQFF
d_call: TRBD2; v_call: TRBV7-6; cdr3_length: 17; cdr3_aa: CASSFGLAGGSTDTQYF
d_call: -; v_call: TRBV24-1; cdr3_length: 13; cdr3_aa: CATSEALTDTQYF
d_call: TRBD2; v_call: TRBV20-1; cdr3_length: 13; cdr3_aa: CSATGLGLETQYF
d_call: -; v_call: TRBV15; cdr3_length: 14; cdr3_aa: CATSRYGTYNEQFF
d_call: -; v_call: TRBV20-1; cdr3_length: 14; cdr3_aa: CSARLALSTDTQYF
d_call: TRBD1; v_call: TRBV20-1; cdr3_length: 15; cdr3_aa: CSAINPGQGGEKLFF
d_call: TRBD2; v_call: TRBV7-2; cdr3_length: 15; cdr3_aa: CASSLAGVGMGEQYF
d_call: -; v_call: TRBV7-2; cdr3_length: 12; cdr3_aa: CASSLDRNVLTF
d_call: -; v_call: TRBV4-3; cdr3_length: 14; cdr3_aa: CASSQEGFNYGYTF
d_call: TRBD2; v_call: TRBV2; cdr3_length: 16; cdr3_aa: CASSSTSGGIQETQYF